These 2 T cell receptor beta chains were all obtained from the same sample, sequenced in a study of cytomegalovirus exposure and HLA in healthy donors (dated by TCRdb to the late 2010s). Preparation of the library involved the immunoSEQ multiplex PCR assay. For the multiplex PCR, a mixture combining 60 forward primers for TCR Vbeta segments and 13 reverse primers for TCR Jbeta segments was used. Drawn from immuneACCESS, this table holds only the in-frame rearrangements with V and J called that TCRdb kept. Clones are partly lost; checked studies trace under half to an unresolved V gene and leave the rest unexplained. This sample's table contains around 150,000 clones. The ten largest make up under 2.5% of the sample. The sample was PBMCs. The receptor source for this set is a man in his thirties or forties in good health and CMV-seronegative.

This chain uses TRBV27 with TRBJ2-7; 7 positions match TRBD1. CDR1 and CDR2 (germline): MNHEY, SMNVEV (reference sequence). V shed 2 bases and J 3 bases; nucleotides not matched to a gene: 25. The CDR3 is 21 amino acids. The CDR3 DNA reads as TGTGCCAGCAGTTTACCAGGTGACTTACTAAGGCAGGGGGTTAGAGTCTACGAGCAGTACTTC. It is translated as CASSLPGDLLRQGVRVYEQYF.

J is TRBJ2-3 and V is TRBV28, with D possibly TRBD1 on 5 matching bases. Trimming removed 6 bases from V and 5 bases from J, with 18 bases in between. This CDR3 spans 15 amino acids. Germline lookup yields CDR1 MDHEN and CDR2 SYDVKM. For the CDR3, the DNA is TGTGCCAGCAGCGCCACAGTCTTAGGGGTAGATACGCAGTATTTT. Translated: CASSATVLGVDTQYF.